Shown below are 19 T cell receptor beta chains from a single sample sequenced in a study of shared clonotypes between healthy human individuals. Measured with immunoSEQ multiplex PCR; TCRdb has only the in-frame clones, and not every one. This table holds 2 million to 2.5 million clones, nearly 97% found once. The sequenced sample was naive CD4+ T cells sorted from blood. Subset indicated: CD45RA+ positively selected. These TCRs come from a man in his late teens or twenties in good health.

The chain links TRBV30 to TRBJ2-7, with D perhaps given as TRBD1 or TRBD2 (5 bases each). The CDR3 extends over 12 amino acids. The V gene's germline CDR1 is GTSNPN and CDR2 SVGIG (reference sequence). V was trimmed by 7 bases and J by 2 bases, leaving 12 bases between them. CDR3 bases: TGTGCCTTGGGGACGTCGGCCTACGAGCAGTACTTC. It is translated as CALGTSAYEQYF.

The chain links TRBV10-3 to TRBJ2-1, with D perhaps being TRBD1 or TRBD2 (5 bases each). Trimming left V 0 bases short and J 6 bases short, with 12 bases between. This CDR3 contains 15 residues. Germline CDR1 is ENHRY and CDR2 is SYGVKD. The CDR3 protein is CAISESIRGANEQFF. The CDR3 nucleotides read TGTGCCATCAGTGAGTCGATCAGAGGGGCCAATGAGCAGTTCTTC.

The rearrangement uses TRBV6-6 and TRBJ2-2; 7 nucleotides align to TRBD2. V lost 4 bases and J lost 5; bases outside the gene matches: 7. This CDR3 contains 15 residues. Germline values: CDR1 MNHNY, CDR2 SVGAGI (reference sequence). The CDR3 DNA reads as TGTGCCAGCAGTTCCCCGGTTAGCGGGACCGGGGAGCTGTTTTTT. Residues: CASSSPVSGTGELFF.

This chain connects TRBV11-2 to TRBJ2-7, with 9 bases matching TRBD2. The ends lost 6 bases at V and 2 bases at J; junction bases unmatched: 2. CDR3 size: 13 residues. Germline CDR1 reads SGHAT; CDR2 reads FQNNGV. CDR3 sequence (DNA): TGTGCCAGCAGGCTAGCGGGAACCTACGAGCAGTACTTC. This gives the protein CASRLAGTYEQYF.

The chain uses TRBV11-3 and TRBJ2-1; TRBD1 matches at 7 bases. The germline CDR1 and CDR2 sequences are SGHNT and YENEEA. CDR3 length: 17 amino acids. The ends lost 1 base at V and 5 bases at J; junction bases unmatched: 11. DNA for the CDR3: TGTGCCAGCAGCTTAGGGGACCGGGACAGAGCCAACAATGAGCAGTTCTTC. It codes for CASSLGDRDRANNEQFF. The full variable domain, its missing parts supplied by reference TRBV11-3 and TRBJ2-1, is EAGVVQSPRYKIIEKKQPVAFWCNPISGHNTLYWYLQNLGQGPELLIRYENEEAVDDSQLPKDRFSAERLKGVDSTLKIQPAELGDSAVYLCASSLGDRDRANNEQFFGPGTRLTVL.

The rearrangement uses TRBV6-6 and TRBJ2-7; D is ambiguous. In germline, CDR1 is MNHNY, CDR2 SVGAGI (reference sequence). The CDR3 is 11 residues long. Trimming cost V 3 bases and J 4 bases, with 4 bases left between them. In nucleotides, the CDR3 is TGTGCCAGCAGTTATGAATACGAGCAGTACTTC. Protein product: CASSYEYEQYF.

The V gene is TRBV10-3, the J gene TRBJ1-1; D perhaps matches TRBD1 (6 bases). V lost 6 bases, J lost 4 bases, and 12 bases lay in between. The CDR3 has 13 residues. The V gene's germline CDR1 is ENHRY and CDR2 SYGVKD. The chain's CDR3 is CAISEQGFTEAFF. The CDR3, as DNA: TGTGCCATCAGCGAACAGGGTTTCACTGAAGCTTTCTTT.

The chain recombines TRBV12-1 with TRBJ1-6; the table's D call of TRBD1 was not tested on the DNA. TRBV12-1 is given as a pseudogene. The CDR3 sequence is 15 residues long. The CDR3 nucleotides read TGTGCCAGCAGCCAACCAGGGACAGGGGGTTCACCCCTCCACTTT. As protein: CASSQPGTGGSPLHF.

The chain couples TRBV13 to TRBJ1-2, with TRBD1 matching 7 bases. CDR1 and CDR2 (germline): PRHDT, FYEKMQ (reference sequence). CDR3 length: 16 residues. Losses at the gene ends were 6 bases for V and 3 bases for J; bases not matched to a gene: 13. The CDR3 sequence: CASSLDRDHRDYGYTF. CDR3 DNA sequence: TGTGCCAGCAGTCTCGACAGGGACCATCGTGACTATGGCTACACCTTC.

A note on this clone: This sample also contains other DNA sequences that code for the same CDR3. V and J are TRBV14 and TRBJ2-5; D is perhaps TRBD1 or TRBD2 (6 bases each). Germline V gene lookup returns CDR1 SGHDN and CDR2 FVKESK. V was trimmed by 1 base and J by 4 bases, leaving 7 bases between them. This CDR3 has 13 amino acids. The CDR3 coding sequence is TGTGCCAGCAGCCAAGCGGGGGCAGAGACCCAGTACTTC. The encoded protein is CASSQAGAETQYF.

The chain carries TRBV6-4 and TRBJ2-1; the D is unclear. The CDR3 is made up of 13 amino acids. V lost 0 bases and J lost 4, with 4 bases in between. The V gene's germline CDR1 is MRHNA and CDR2 SNTAGT. CDR3 DNA sequence: TGTGCCAGCAGTGACTCAGGGTACAATGAGCAGTTCTTC. As protein: CASSDSGYNEQFF.

The V and J genes are TRBV10-3 and TRBJ1-1, with D possibly TRBD1 on 6 matching bases. In germline, CDR1 is ENHRY, CDR2 SYGVKD. V gave up 6 bases and J gave up 0 bases, with 14 bases separating them. The CDR3 extends over 15 amino acids. This CDR3 reads CAIRATGSLNTEAFF. CDR3 nucleotide sequence: TGTGCCATCAGGGCCACAGGGTCGCTGAACACTGAAGCTTTCTTT.

The chain recombines TRBV9 with TRBJ2-2; D unresolved. Germline loops: CDR1 SGDLS, CDR2 YYNGEE. The CDR3 runs 15 residues. The ends were cut back, 5 bases at V and 8 bases at J, with 19 bases in the middle. As DNA, the CDR3 is TGTGCCAGCAGTCCAACGACGAGACCTAAAGGGGAGCTGTTTTTT. Amino acid sequence: CASSPTTRPKGELFF. The full variable domain, rest sourced from reference TRBV9 and TRBJ2-2, is DSGVTQTPKHLITATGQRVTLRCSPRSGDLSVYWYQQSLDQGLQFLIQYYNGEERAKGNILERFSAQQFPDLHSELNLSSLELGDSALYFCASSPTTRPKGELFFGEGSRLTVL.

This sequence joins TRBV5-1 and TRBJ2-1; the D is unclear. V lost 3 bases and J lost 2, with 15 bases in between. CDR1 is SGHRS and CDR2 is YFSETQ in the germline V gene. The CDR3 is made up of 16 amino acids. In DNA form, the CDR3 reads TGCGCCAGCAGCTCCCGGGCAATGTCTGCCTACAATGAGCAGTTCTTC. This translates into CASSSRAMSAYNEQFF.

The chain is built from TRBV9 and TRBJ2-7; the match to TRBD2 covers 9 bases. CDR1 is SGDLS, CDR2 YYNGEE, per germline. Trimming removed 0 bases from V and 0 bases from J; junction bases left unmatched: 10. The length of the CDR3 is 18 residues. CDR3 sequence reads: CASSVGTSELGTSYEQYF. Here the CDR3 DNA reads TGTGCCAGCAGCGTAGGGACTAGCGAATTGGGGACCTCCTACGAGCAGTACTTC.

The chain couples TRBV5-1 to TRBJ2-2; TRBD1 matches at 7 bases. With 3 bases clipped from V and 3 bases from J, the junction kept 5 bases outside the gene matches. The CDR3 loop spans 15 amino acids. Germline CDR1 SGHRS, CDR2 YFSETQ. CDR3 sequence reads: CASSSSGTDTGELFF. As DNA, the CDR3 is TGCGCCAGCAGCTCCTCCGGGACAGACACCGGGGAGCTGTTTTTT.

The chain recombines TRBV6-1 with TRBJ2-2; D is tentatively TRBD1 or TRBD2 (5 bases each). Germline V lookup: CDR1 MNHNS, CDR2 SASEGT. The CDR3 is made up of 15 amino acids. Trimming removed 6 bases from V and 3 bases from J, with 14 bases in between. Here the CDR3 DNA reads TGTGCCAGCAGCGGGACCAGCCGGGACACCGGGGAGCTGTTTTTT. Translated, it gives CASSGTSRDTGELFF.

This chain links TRBV6-5 with TRBJ2-7; TRBD1 matches 9 bases. Germline V gene sequence: CDR1 MNHEY, CDR2 SVGAGI. This CDR3 has 12 residues. The V segment lost 8 bases and the J segment 4 bases; nucleotides outside the gene matches: 3. CDR3 sequence (DNA): TGTGCCAGCGGGACAGGGATATACGAGCAGTACTTC. Translating gives CASGTGIYEQYF.

V gene TRBV5-1 combines with J gene TRBJ1-4, with 9 nucleotides matching TRBD1. CDR1 is SGHRS and CDR2 is YFSETQ in the germline V gene. The CDR3 length is 15 residues. J was trimmed by 8 bases and V by 4 bases; bases with no gene match: 9. DNA for the CDR3: TGCGCCAGCAGCGCGACAGGGGGGAACGGAGAAAAACTGTTTTTT. This gives the protein CASSATGGNGEKLFF.